This TCR beta chain was identified during a study of cytomegalovirus exposure and HLA in healthy donors. Study findings and constraints: The study labeled 150 or so TCR beta chains cytomegalovirus-associated. While the bulk of TCR sequences proved rare, some public TCRs turned up in many donors. A likely sequencing artifact accounted for one observed cluster of highly shared sequence variants. A later analysis linked a missense DCLRE1C variant to TCR beta V- and J-gene trimming.

Primers: 60 Vbeta forward and 13 Jbeta reverse. TCRdb's table, derived via immunoSEQ multiplex PCR, lists solely in-frame clones and lacks some. The sample has approximately 190,000 clones; approximately 87% are singletons. CDR3 size: 16 residues. V shed 1 base and J 8 bases; nucleotides not matched to a gene: 10. CDR1 and CDR2 from the germline V gene are SGHRS and YFSETQ. As regards this clone: The antigen is undetermined.

The specimen was PBMCs. The chain has TRBV5-1 and TRBJ2-1; TRBD1 agrees at 9 bases. This sequence originates from a man in his thirties or forties in good health and CMV-seronegative. The CDR3 region has the DNA TGCGCCAGCAGCTTGCGGACAGGGGTACGACGGCATGAGCAGTTCTTC. This sequence encodes CASSLRTGVRRHEQFF.